This passage covers 6 T cell receptor beta chains from one sample sequenced in a study of blood T cell dynamics during melanoma immunotherapy. Time point specified: pre-treatment baseline. Libraries were prepared by immunoSEQ multiplex PCR; TCRdb keeps only in-frame clonotypes and omits some of them. The data show about 11,000 clones, approximately 85% seen once. Sequencing used blood, obtained from a patient treated with checkpoint blockade. The source of these receptors is a human donor with melanoma.

The chain joins TRBV7-2 to TRBJ2-7; possible D gene TRBD1, 6 bases. CDR3 length: 16 residues. Trimming pared 1 base from V and 4 bases from J, leaving 17 bases between. Germline V CDR1 and CDR2: SGHTA, FQGNSA. CDR3 loop: CASSLVSQGRTYEQYF. Here the CDR3 DNA reads TGTGCCAGCAGCTTAGTCTCGCAGGGGCGAACGTACGAGCAGTACTTC.

DNA for the CDR3: TGCGCCAGCAGCCAAGATCAATTAGGGACAATGGATGGCTACACCTTC. As protein: CASSQDQLGTMDGYTF. The V gene is TRBV4-1, the J gene TRBJ1-2, with D possibly being TRBD1 (6 bases). Per germline, CDR1 MGHRA and CDR2 YSYEKL. The CDR3 has 16 amino acids. The V gene lost 0 bases and the J gene lost 6 bases, with 17 bases spanning the gap.

This clone was detected only once. The chain links TRBV29-1 to TRBJ2-1; D is ambiguous. V was pared by 6 bases and J by 2 bases, with 5 bases between. Germline V gene lookup returns CDR1 SQVTM and CDR2 ANQGSEA. The length of the CDR3 is 11 residues. CDR3 protein: CSVPAYNEQFF. The CDR3 DNA sequence: TGCAGCGTGCCGGCCTACAATGAGCAGTTCTTC.

Only one count was recorded for this clone. The rearrangement joins TRBV6-5 to TRBJ1-3; no reliable D call. The V gene's germline CDR1 is MNHEY and CDR2 SVGAGI. Trimming took 5 bases from V and 0 from J, leaving 11 bases between them. There are 15 residues in the CDR3. CDR3 DNA sequence: TGTGCCAGCAGTCCTGCATTGAGCTCTGGAAACACCATATATTTT. It specifies CASSPALSSGNTIYF.

This clone turned up a few times. The chain is built from TRBV10-1 and TRBJ1-1; a possible D gene is TRBD1 (6 bases). Trimming shortened V by 6 bases and J by 4 bases, and 12 bases separated the two germline ends. There are 13 residues in the CDR3. Germline-derived CDR1 and CDR2 are WNHNN and SYGVQD (reference sequence). The CDR3 DNA reads TGCGCCAGCAGGAGAACAGGGCGCACTGAAGCTTTCTTT. It specifies CASRRTGRTEAFF.

V gene TRBV7-3 combines with J gene TRBJ1-5; a weak D match, TRBD1 (6 bases). Germline CDR1 is SGHTA and CDR2 is FQGTGA. The CDR3 totals 18 residues. Trimming removed 0 bases from V and 0 bases from J, with 15 bases in between. The chain's CDR3 is CASSLTTGPGASNQPQHF. The DNA for the CDR3 is TGTGCCAGCAGCTTAACGACAGGCCCGGGTGCTAGCAATCAGCCCCAGCATTTT.